This TCR beta chain was observed in a study of tumor-infiltrating lymphocytes in primary liver carcinoma listed by TCRdb under 2017. About the study as a whole: Of the five patients (three men and two women, aged 30 to 69 years), four had hepatocellular carcinoma and one had combined HCC and intrahepatic cholangiocarcinoma. The tumors of the five patients were staged as T1-T3 N0M0, with maximum diameters ranging from roughly 4.2 to 10 cm. Each sample produced about 3.5 to 8 million productive TCRbeta reads, and read depth showed no significant difference between tissue types. The study combined TCRbeta repertoire sequencing, expression microarrays and whole-exome sequencing across five regions of each liver tumor, with adjacent normal tissue and blood. A total of 35 specimens from 5 patients, comprising roughly 25 tumor regions, 5 adjacent noncancerous liver tissues and 5 peripheral blood samples, were covered by TCRbeta repertoire sequencing. The roughly 25 tumor region samples were profiled with Agilent mRNA microarrays so that TCRbeta repertoire diversity could be related to the local molecular phenotype. Technical replicate repertoires showed high reproducibility, with mean shared-clone rates roughly 0.88 and correlation coefficients above 0.95.

Total RNA and DNA were co-extracted without cell sorting from around 20-30 mg of bulk tissue using the AllPrep DNA/RNA mini kit. Between late 2015 and March 2016, a few patients in China with histopathologically diagnosed primary liver carcinoma had surgical resection. At the time of sampling, the patients were treatment-naive and had chronic HBV infection. Each tumor was sampled at five spatially separated regions: the superior, inferior, left-lateral and right-lateral poles and the tumor centre. Histological examination found more than 90% viable tumor cells in every tumor sample. Each fresh piece of tumor and adjacent tissue was cut in two, with one half stored in RNAlater at -80 degrees C and the other half sent for histology. Overall study results and their limits: Repertoire overlap was found to be higher between tumor regions (mean around 35%) than between tumor-adjacent (roughly 17%) or tumor-blood (around 14%) pairs, consistent with antigen-driven expansion. Only 4 or 5 patients were included in the study, and the authors note that the findings should be validated in a larger study. Only about 8-25% of top clones were found in all five regions of a tumor, suggesting spatial heterogeneity of tumor-infiltrating T cells. Since the samples were bulk and unsorted, there was no way to compare CD4+ and CD8+ T cell repertoires. Because sequencing covered only the TCR beta chain and unpaired alpha chains were not captured, true repertoire diversity is likely underestimated. The top 250 clones made up a significantly larger repertoire fraction in tumors than in blood (p = 0.039).

Its CDR3 holds 14 amino acids, cysteine through phenylalanine. Only CDR3 DNA remains: 42 bases, in frame from the first base. From V the trimming removes 6 bases and from J it removes 7 bases, while the gene matches leave 7 bases of the junction unaccounted for. For CDR1 and CDR2, the germline V gene lists MNHEY and SVGAGI. A constant-region primer and ProtoScript II reverse transcriptase were used to reverse-transcribe TCRbeta-specific cDNA from roughly 480 ng total RNA. The TCRbeta libraries were prepared through three rounds of nested multiplex PCR following a slightly modified ARM-PCR procedure. Each of the first two PCR rounds ran for about 9 cycles and used multiplex TRBV1-TRBV30 forward primers together with a Cbeta reverse primer. A final 25-cycle PCR with Deep VentR polymerase added sample barcodes and Illumina adapters. Before sequencing, amplicons between 200 and 500 bp were purified from gel using a QIAquick gel extraction kit. TCRbeta amplicons were sequenced on an Illumina HiSeq 2500 with 250-bp paired-end reads. The authors' pipeline ran thus. Quality trimming of reads was performed with Trimmomatic v0.33, and paired reads were merged with FLASH v1.2.11 so that full CDR3 sequences could be recovered. V, D and J germline segments were assigned to the rearranged TCRbeta sequences by MiGEC v1.2.1b. Clonotype statistics and Shannon-Wiener diversity indices were calculated with VDJtools v1.0.0. To reduce sampling bias, subsequent analyses other than the diversity analysis used only the 250 most abundant clonotypes in each sample. The public reads were run again by TCRdb, first through fastp at Q25 and then through MiXCR, and only productive beta chains were kept. Every distinct CDR3 protein forms one entry, paired with its most common genes and DNA. TCRdb's processing, not the study's, gives the V and J calls here. Present in this sample are 95,000 to 150,000 distinct CDR3 sequences, around two thirds of which were seen just once. The top ten clonotypes cover approximately 9.7% of the sample.

This clonotype was seen repeatedly, ten times or more. Its antigen is unknown. No per-base quality is available; no much larger clone lies one base away. The sequencing input was liver tumor tissue from sampling region 1. According to the study, the label for this sample's cell subset or site signals: tumor region T1, superior pole. This receptor was taken from a woman aged 60-75 years with primary liver carcinoma and hepatitis B virus infection. Recombination connected TRBV6-5 to TRBJ2-7, and 12 junctional nucleotides match TRBD2. The CDR3 reads CASRSSGRVWEQYF. The DNA sequence is as follows: TGTGCCAGCAGGTCTAGCGGGAGGGTTTGGGAGCAGTACTTC.